This TCR beta chain stems from a study of breast tumors, draining lymph nodes, adjacent tissues. This clonotype is labeled medium-sized (0.01 to 0.1%). Its cognate antigen is unknown. Points from the study as a whole: Compared with lymph nodes, tumors were less diverse; compared with nontumor tissue, more. That most tumor T cells come from lymph nodes remained unproven.

The CDR3 spans 13 residues. Germline V lookup: CDR1 SEHNR, CDR2 FQNEAQ (reference sequence). Trimming left V 6 bases short and J 4 bases short, with 9 bases between. A single record per CDR3 protein comes from TCRdb applying MiXCR to the multiplex PCR reads. The repertoire includes 15,000 or so distinct CDR3 sequences, roughly 48% of them detected once, and roughly 31% sits in the top ten. The receptor was isolated from a female donor with breast cancer. Some clones in this sample may be carry-over from other donors' samples. The chain recombines TRBV7-9 with TRBJ2-2; unclear D gene. Source material: tumor-adjacent breast tissue. For the CDR3, the DNA is TGTGCCAGCAGTTATGGTGGCACCGGGGAGCTGTTTTTT. Encoded protein: CASSYGGTGELFF.